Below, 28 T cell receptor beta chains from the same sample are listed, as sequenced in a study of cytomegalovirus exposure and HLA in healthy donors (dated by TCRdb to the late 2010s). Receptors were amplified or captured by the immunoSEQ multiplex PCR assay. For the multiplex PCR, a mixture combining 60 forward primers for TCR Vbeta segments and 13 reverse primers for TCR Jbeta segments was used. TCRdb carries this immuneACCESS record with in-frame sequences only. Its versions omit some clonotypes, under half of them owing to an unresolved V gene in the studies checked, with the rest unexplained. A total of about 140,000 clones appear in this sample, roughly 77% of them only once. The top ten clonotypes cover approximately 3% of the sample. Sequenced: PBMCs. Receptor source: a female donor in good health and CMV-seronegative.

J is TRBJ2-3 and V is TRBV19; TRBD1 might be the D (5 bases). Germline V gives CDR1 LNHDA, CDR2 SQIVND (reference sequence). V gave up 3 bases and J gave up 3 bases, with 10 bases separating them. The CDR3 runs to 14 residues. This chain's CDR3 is CASSMGQGTDTQYF. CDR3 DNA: TGTGCCAGTAGTATGGGCCAGGGAACAGATACGCAGTATTTT.

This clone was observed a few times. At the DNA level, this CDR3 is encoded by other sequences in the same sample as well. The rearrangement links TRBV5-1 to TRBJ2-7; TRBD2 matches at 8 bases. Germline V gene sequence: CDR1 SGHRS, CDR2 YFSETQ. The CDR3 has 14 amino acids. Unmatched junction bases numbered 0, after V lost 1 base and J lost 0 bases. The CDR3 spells CASSLSGSSYEQYF. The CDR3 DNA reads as TGCGCCAGCAGCTTGAGCGGGAGCTCCTACGAGCAGTACTTC.

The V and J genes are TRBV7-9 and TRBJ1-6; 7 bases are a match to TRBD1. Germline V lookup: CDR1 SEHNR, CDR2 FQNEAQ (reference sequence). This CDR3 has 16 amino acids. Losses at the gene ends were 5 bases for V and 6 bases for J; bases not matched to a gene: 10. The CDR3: CASSARRTGFNSPLHF. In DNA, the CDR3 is TGTGCCAGCAGCGCCCGAAGGACAGGTTTTAATTCACCCCTCCACTTT.

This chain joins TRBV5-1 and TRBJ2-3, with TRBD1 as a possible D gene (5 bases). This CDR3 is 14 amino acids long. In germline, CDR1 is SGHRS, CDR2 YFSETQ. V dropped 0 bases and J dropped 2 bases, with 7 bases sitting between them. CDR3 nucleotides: TGCGCCAGCAGCTTGGGACAGATCACAGATACGCAGTATTTT. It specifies CASSLGQITDTQYF. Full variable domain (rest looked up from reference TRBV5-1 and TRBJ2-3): KAGVTQTPRYLIKTRGQQVTLSCSPISGHRSVSWYQQTPGQGLQFLFEYFSETQRNKGNFPGRFSGRQFSNSRSEMNVSTLELGDSALYLCASSLGQITDTQYFGPGTRLTVL.

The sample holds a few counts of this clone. As DNA, the CDR3 is TGTGCCAGCAGCCCCCGGGGAGCTAGCCAAGAGACCCAGTACTTC. It yields the protein CASSPRGASQETQYF. The rearrangement uses TRBV9 and TRBJ2-5, with a possible D match to TRBD2 (5 bases). Trimming cost V 4 bases and J 1 base, with 14 bases left between them. The CDR3 length is 15 residues. CDR1 is SGDLS and CDR2 is YYNGEE in the germline V gene.

DNA of the CDR3: TGTGCCATCAGCGACAGGGGAGGACAGCCCCAGCATTTT. Its protein product is CAISDRGGQPQHF. The V gene is TRBV10-3, the J gene TRBJ1-5; 8 positions match TRBD1. Germline V gene data show CDR1 as ENHRY and CDR2 as SYGVKD. V dropped 6 bases and J dropped 7; count of bases not matched to a gene: 5. This CDR3 is built from 13 residues.

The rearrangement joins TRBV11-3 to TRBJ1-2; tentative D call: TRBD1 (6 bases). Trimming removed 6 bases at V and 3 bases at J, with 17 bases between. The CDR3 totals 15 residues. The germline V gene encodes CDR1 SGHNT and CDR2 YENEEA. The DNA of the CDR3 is TGTGCCAGCAGTCCCGGGGGGCGCTGGGACTATGGCTACACCTTC. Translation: CASSPGGRWDYGYTF.

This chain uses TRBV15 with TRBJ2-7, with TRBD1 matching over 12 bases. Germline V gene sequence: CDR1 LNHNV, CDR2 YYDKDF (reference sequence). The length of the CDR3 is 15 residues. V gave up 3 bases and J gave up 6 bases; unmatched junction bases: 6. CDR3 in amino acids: CATSSPGQGAGEQYF. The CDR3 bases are TGTGCCACCAGCAGCCCGGGACAGGGGGCCGGCGAGCAGTACTTC.

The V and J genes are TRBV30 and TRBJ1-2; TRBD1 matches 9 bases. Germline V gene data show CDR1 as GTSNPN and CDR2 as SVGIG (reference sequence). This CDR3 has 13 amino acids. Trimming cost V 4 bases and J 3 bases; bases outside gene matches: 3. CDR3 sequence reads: CAWNRGLDYGYTF. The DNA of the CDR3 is TGTGCCTGGAACAGGGGGCTGGACTATGGCTACACCTTC.

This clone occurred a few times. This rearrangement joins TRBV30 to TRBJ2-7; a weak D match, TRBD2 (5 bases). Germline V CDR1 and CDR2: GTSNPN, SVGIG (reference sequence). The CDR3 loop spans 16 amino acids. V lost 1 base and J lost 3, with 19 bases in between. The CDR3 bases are TGTGCCTGGAGTGATAAGGGTAGGAAGGGAGACTACGAGCAGTACTTC. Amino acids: CAWSDKGRKGDYEQYF.

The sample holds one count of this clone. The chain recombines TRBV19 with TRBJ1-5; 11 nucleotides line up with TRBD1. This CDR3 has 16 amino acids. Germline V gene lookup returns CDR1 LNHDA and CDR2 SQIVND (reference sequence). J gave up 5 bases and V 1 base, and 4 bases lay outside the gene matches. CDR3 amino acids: CASSIGRTGGYQPQHF. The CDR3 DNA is TGTGCCAGTAGTATAGGCAGGACAGGGGGCTATCAGCCCCAGCATTTT.

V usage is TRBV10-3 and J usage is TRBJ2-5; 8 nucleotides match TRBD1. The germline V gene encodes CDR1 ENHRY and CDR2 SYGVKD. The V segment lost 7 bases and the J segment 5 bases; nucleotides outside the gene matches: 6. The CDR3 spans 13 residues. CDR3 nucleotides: TGTGCCATCATGACAGGACAGGGCGAGACCCAGTACTTC. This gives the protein CAIMTGQGETQYF.

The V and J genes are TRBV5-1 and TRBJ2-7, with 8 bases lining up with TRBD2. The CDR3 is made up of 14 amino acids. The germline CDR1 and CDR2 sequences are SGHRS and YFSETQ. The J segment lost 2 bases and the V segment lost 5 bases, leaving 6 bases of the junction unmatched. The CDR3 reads CASSVTSGPYEQYF. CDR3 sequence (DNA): TGCGCCAGCAGTGTCACTAGCGGCCCCTACGAGCAGTACTTC.

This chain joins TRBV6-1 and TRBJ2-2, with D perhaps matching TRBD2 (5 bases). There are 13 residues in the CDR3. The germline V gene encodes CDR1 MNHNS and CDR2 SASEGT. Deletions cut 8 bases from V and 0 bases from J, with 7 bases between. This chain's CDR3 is CASHGANTGELFF. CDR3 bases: TGTGCCAGCCACGGGGCGAACACCGGGGAGCTGTTTTTT.

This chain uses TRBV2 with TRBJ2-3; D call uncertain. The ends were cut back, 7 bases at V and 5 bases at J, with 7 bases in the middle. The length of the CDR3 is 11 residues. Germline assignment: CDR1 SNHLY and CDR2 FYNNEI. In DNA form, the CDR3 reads TGTGCCAGCACATTCGGAGATACGCAGTATTTT. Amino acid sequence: CASTFGDTQYF.

CDR3 sequence (DNA): TGCAGTGCTAGAGCGCTCTATGAAGCTTTCTTT. Amino acids: CSARALYEAFF. This sequence joins TRBV20-1 and TRBJ1-1; D ambiguous. Trimming left V 1 base short and J 7 bases short, with 7 bases between. The CDR3 is made up of 11 amino acids. Germline CDR1 and CDR2: DFQATT and SNEGSKA (reference sequence).

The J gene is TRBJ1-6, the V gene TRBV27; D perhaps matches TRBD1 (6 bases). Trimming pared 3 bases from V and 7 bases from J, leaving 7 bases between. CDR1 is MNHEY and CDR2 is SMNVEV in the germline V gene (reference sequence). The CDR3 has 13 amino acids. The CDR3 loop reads CASSLQGNSPLHF. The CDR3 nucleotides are TGTGCCAGCAGTTTGCAGGGGAATTCACCCCTCCACTTT.

The CDR3 reads CASSYAYEQYF. For the CDR3, the DNA is TGTGCCAGCAGTTATGCCTACGAGCAGTACTTC. The chain has TRBV6-1 and TRBJ2-7; D not resolved. Germline V lookup: CDR1 MNHNS, CDR2 SASEGT. The CDR3 has 11 amino acids. Trimming took 5 bases from V and 2 from J, leaving 4 bases between them.

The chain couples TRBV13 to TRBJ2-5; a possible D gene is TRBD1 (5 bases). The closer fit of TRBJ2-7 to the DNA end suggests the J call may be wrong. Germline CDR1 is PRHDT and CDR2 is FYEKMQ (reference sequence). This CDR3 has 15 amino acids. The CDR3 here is CASSSRRTPTYEQYF. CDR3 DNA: TGTGCCAGCAGCTCTCGAAGGACACCTACCTACGAGCAGTACTTC.

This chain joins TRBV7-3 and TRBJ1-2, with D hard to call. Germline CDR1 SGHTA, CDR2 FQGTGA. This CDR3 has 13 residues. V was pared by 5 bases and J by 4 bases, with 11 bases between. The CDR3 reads CASSLWAAYGYTF. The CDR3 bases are TGTGCCAGCAGCCTGTGGGCAGCCTATGGCTACACCTTC.

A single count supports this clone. CDR3 coding DNA: TGTGCCAGCAGCTCAGGGGTAATAGAGGGCTACACCTTC. It yields the protein CASSSGVIEGYTF. This chain joins TRBV7-9 and TRBJ1-2, with D perhaps TRBD1 (6 bases). This CDR3 contains 13 residues. The ends were cut back, 4 bases at V and 8 bases at J, with 14 bases in the middle. Germline V gene sequence: CDR1 SEHNR, CDR2 FQNEAQ (reference sequence). The full variable domain, completed using reference TRBV7-9 and TRBJ1-2, is DTGVSQNPRHKITKRGQNVTFRCDPISEHNRLYWYRQTLGQGPEFLTYFQNEAQLEKSRLLSDRFSAERPKGSFSTLEIQRTEQGDSAMYLCASSSGVIEGYTFGSGTRLTVV.

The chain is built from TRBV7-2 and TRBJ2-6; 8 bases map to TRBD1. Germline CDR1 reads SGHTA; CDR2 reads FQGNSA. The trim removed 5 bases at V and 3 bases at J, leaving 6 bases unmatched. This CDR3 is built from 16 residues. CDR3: CASSLDRAGGANVLTF. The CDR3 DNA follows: TGTGCCAGCAGCCTGGACAGGGCGGGTGGGGCCAACGTCCTGACTTTC. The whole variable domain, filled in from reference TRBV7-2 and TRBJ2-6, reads GAGVSQSPSNKVTEKGKDVELRCDPISGHTALYWYRQSLGQGLEFLIYFQGNSAPDKSGLPSDRFSAERTGGSVSTLTIQRTQQEDSAVYLCASSLDRAGGANVLTFGAGSRLTVL.

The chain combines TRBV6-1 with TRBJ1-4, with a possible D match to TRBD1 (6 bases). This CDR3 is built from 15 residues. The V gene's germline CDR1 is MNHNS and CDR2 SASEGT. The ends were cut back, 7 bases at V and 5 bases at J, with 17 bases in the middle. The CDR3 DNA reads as TGTGCCAGCAACGCAATACAGGGACCAAATGAAAAACTGTTTTTT. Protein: CASNAIQGPNEKLFF.

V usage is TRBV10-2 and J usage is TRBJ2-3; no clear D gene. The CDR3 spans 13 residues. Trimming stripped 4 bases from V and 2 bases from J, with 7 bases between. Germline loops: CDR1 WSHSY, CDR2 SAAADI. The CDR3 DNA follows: TGCGCCAGCAGTGTGAGATACACAGATACGCAGTATTTT. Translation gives CASSVRYTDTQYF.

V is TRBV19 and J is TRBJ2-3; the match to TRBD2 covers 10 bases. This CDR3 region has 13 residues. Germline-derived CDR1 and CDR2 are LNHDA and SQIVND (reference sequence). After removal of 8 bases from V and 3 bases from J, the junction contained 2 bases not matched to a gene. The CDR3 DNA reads TGTGCCAGTCTACTAGCGGGGACAGATACGCAGTATTTT. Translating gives CASLLAGTDTQYF.

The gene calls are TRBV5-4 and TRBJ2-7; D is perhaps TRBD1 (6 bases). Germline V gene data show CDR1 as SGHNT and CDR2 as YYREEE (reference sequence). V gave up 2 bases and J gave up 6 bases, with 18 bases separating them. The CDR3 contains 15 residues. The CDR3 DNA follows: TGTGCCAGCAGCTTAGCAGGGGCAACTATAGGCGAGCAGTACTTC. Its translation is CASSLAGATIGEQYF.

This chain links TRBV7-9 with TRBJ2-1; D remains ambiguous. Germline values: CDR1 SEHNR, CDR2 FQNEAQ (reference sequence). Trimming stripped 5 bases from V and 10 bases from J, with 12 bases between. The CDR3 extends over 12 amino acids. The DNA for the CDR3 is TGTGCCAGCAGCCTACGGTGGTGGGAGCAGTTCTTC. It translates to CASSLRWWEQFF.

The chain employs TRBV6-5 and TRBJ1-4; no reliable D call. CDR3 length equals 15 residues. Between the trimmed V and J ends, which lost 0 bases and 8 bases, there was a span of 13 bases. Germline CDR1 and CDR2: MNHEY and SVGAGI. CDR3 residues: CASSYSRGRREKLFF. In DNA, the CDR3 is TGTGCCAGCAGTTACTCTCGAGGGAGGAGGGAAAAACTGTTTTTT.